This T cell receptor (beta chain) was recorded in a study of T cells expressing NK-cell markers. Study at large: Cells sorted as CD3+CD56+NKG2C+, CD3+CD56+NKG2C- and CD3+CD56-NKG2C+ T cells supplied the TCR beta repertoires. Points from the study as a whole: Similarly, these clonotypes led the CD3+CD56-NKG2C+ fraction as well in a few donors.

TCRdb re-called the 5' RACE reads and shows each CDR3 protein once, DNA omitted. Here the sample table reports some 460,000 distinct CDR3 sequences. In germline, CDR1 is LGHNT, CDR2 FRNRAP. CDR3 length: 16 residues. Notes on this clonotype: The antigen is undetermined.

The receptor's source is a woman between 50 and 59 years old in good health. The V gene is TRBV12-5, the J gene TRBJ2-1; no DNA is available, so the TRBD2 call from TCRdb remains unchecked. The source material was blood T cells: a sorted CD56 or NKG2C T cell subset, CD4+ or CD8+ T cells, or bulk PBMC T cells (not recorded which). CDR3 amino acids: CASGRLAGGSYNEQFF.